This T cell receptor beta chain was retrieved from a study of blood T cell repertoires in COVID-19. The data were produced by immunoSEQ multiplex PCR, yet TCRdb's version contains in-frame clones alone and is incomplete. The sample yields nearly 350,000 clones, more than 70% seen once. Germline assignment: CDR1 SGHRS and CDR2 YFSETQ. The V segment lost 4 bases and the J segment 3 bases; nucleotides outside the gene matches: 6. This CDR3 comprises 15 residues. The sequenced material came from peripheral blood. This sequence originates from a woman in her sixties or seventies with COVID-19, enrolled during active disease. The chain has TRBV5-1 and TRBJ2-2; 7 bases fit TRBD1. Written as DNA, the CDR3 is TGCGCCAGCAGCCATGGACAGGAAGACACCGGGGAGCTGTTTTTT. This sequence encodes CASSHGQEDTGELFF.